The entry below describes one T cell receptor beta chain. Which antigen it targets is not known. The input lacks base qualities; no much larger clone sits a single base away. Library construction relied on the immunoSEQ multiplex PCR assay. Sourced from immuneACCESS, this table was stored by TCRdb with only in-frame sequences that have V and J called. A share of the clones is absent; for the studies checked, an unresolved V gene accounts for under half, and the remainder has no known explanation. The sample table contains about 130,000 clones; only one count was recorded for about 88% of them. The ten largest clones add up to about 3.4% of the sample. These data are taken from a study of control samples from healthy donors and cancer patients (dated by TCRdb to about 2020). The CDR3 holds 18 amino acids from the cysteine to the phenylalanine. Solely the CDR3 DNA is kept, with 54 bases framed from the first base. The germline V gene provides CDR1 SGHAT and CDR2 FQNNGV. The germline V end is reduced by 3 bases and the J end by 3 bases; junction bases left unmatched: 17.

This TCR derives from a man aged 45 to 65 in good health. Sequences were obtained from blood. The chain employs TRBV11-2 and TRBJ2-7; 7 central nucleotides agree with TRBD2. The CDR3 has the sequence CASSFTAGGGEIFYEQYF. The DNA sequence follows: TGTGCCAGCAGCTTCACAGCTGGGGGAGGGGAAATATTCTACGAGCAGTACTTC.